This T cell receptor beta chain was sequenced in a study of graft-versus-host responses after intestinal transplantation. Study information: Grafts were multivisceral, liver-intestinal, or isolated intestinal. Anti-thymocyte globulin induction, then tacrolimus and steroids for about three years, went to all recipients. General study points: GvH clonotypes were identified within recipient marrow, with a subset emerging first in ileum or blood. HvG clone declines early post-transplant were associated with peak circulating GvH levels.

This CDR3 is 17 amino acids long. Germline lookup yields CDR1 MGHRA and CDR2 YSYEKL. V was clipped by 3 bases and J by 0 bases, with 17 bases between them. Assay: immunoSEQ multiplex PCR; the TCRdb copy retains only in-frame clones and omits some. The sample includes approximately 77,000 clones, about nine tenths of them seen just once. Regarding this clone: The antigen is unknown.

This receptor was obtained from a human patient who received an intestinal transplant, so some T cells may come from the graft donor. The sample consisted of PBMCs, taken 98 days after intestinal transplantation. The gene calls are TRBV4-1 and TRBJ1-1, with D perhaps matching TRBD1 (6 bases). The CDR3 region is CASSHARDTTMNTEAFF. The CDR3 nucleotides are TGCGCCAGCAGCCACGCCCGGGACACCACCATGAACACTGAAGCTTTCTTT.